The 14 T cell receptor beta chains listed next were all sequenced from one sample in a study of CXCR3-negative and CXCR3-positive naive CD8 T cells. Carrying UMI labels, the TRB cDNA libraries were prepared through 5' RACE. TCRdb reanalyzed the 5' RACE reads, giving one entry per CDR3 protein sequence and no DNA. This sample's table reports under 70,000 distinct CDR3 sequences. The study's findings and limits: CXCR3-positive naive cells carried more hydrophobic TRB CDR3s than CXCR3-negative ones.

These TCRs are of unknown antigen specificity. Sequenced material: naive CXCR3+ CD8+ T cells from blood. Subset: CD45RO-CCR7+CD27+CD95- naive CD8+ T cells expressing CXCR3 (TNR3+). The source is a human donor in good health. Some clones in this sample may be carry-over from other donors' samples.

The chain links TRBV29-1 to TRBJ2-1. The CDR3 runs 14 residues. Germline lookup yields CDR1 SQVTM and CDR2 ANQGSEA. CDR3 protein: CSVEGKGYLAEQFF.

The V and J genes are TRBV10-2 and TRBJ2-3; TCRdb indicates TRBD1, and absent DNA this call remains unverified. Germline V gives CDR1 WSHSY, CDR2 SAAADI. This CDR3 has 18 residues. CDR3 sequence reads: CASSESVGRGRYTDTQYF.

The chain joins TRBV6-5 to TRBJ2-5. CDR1 and CDR2 from the germline V gene are MNHEY and SVGAGI. CDR3 size: 13 residues. CDR3 loop: CASSVHNQETQYF.

The gene calls are TRBV27 and TRBJ1-3. CDR1 is MNHEY, CDR2 SMNVEV, per germline (reference sequence). The CDR3 is 13 amino acids. CDR3 loop: CASRGVSGNTIYF.

The V and J genes are TRBV28 and TRBJ2-2; no DNA is available, so the TRBD2 call from TCRdb remains unchecked. Per the germline V gene, CDR1 is MDHEN and CDR2 is SYDVKM. The CDR3 runs 15 residues. The CDR3 sequence: CASRYSGRNTGELFF.

The chain recombines TRBV29-1 with TRBJ2-5; TCRdb designates TRBD1, a call that cannot be tested without DNA. The CDR3 totals 13 residues. Germline V CDR1 and CDR2: SQVTM, ANQGSEA. The CDR3 region is CSVITGKQETQYF.

The chain carries TRBV7-3 and TRBJ2-7; with no DNA, the TCRdb D assignment of TRBD1 cannot be verified. The germline CDR1 and CDR2 sequences are SGHTA and FQGTGA. There are 16 residues in the CDR3. The CDR3 region is CASSPTGPLAAYEQYF.

This sequence joins TRBV20-1 and TRBJ2-7. CDR1 and CDR2 (germline): DFQATT, SNEGSKA (reference sequence). This CDR3 contains 16 residues. Here the CDR3 reads CSARELDEAGLYEQYF.

This chain uses TRBV11-2 with TRBJ2-7; TCRdb indicates TRBD1, and absent DNA this call remains unverified. The germline CDR1 and CDR2 sequences are SGHAT and FQNNGV. The CDR3 runs to 14 residues. The CDR3 is CASSFGPGTYEQYF.

The chain joins TRBV20-1 to TRBJ2-1; TCRdb gives TRBD2 as the D gene, but with no DNA this cannot be confirmed. Looked up from germline, CDR1 is DFQATT and CDR2 is SNEGSKA (reference sequence). CDR3 length: 17 residues. The CDR3 reads CSARTPIQWELGNEQFF.

This chain links TRBV4-3 with TRBJ1-2; TCRdb lists TRBD1, though no DNA is available to test this call. The germline gives CDR1 LGHNA, CDR2 YSLEER. The CDR3 has 18 residues. Here the CDR3 reads CASSHAGTGGAWDYGYTF.

V gene TRBV27 combines with J gene TRBJ1-6. CDR3 length: 12 amino acids. Germline V gene lookup returns CDR1 MNHEY and CDR2 SMNVEV (reference sequence). CDR3 loop: CASSSPNSPLHF.

The J gene is TRBJ2-1, the V gene TRBV11-2; TCRdb reports TRBD1, a call that lacks DNA to check it against. Germline-derived CDR1 and CDR2 are SGHAT and FQNNGV. The CDR3 is 12 amino acids. CDR3 loop: CASSNRVDEQFF.

The chain uses TRBV7-6 and TRBJ1-1; with no DNA, the TCRdb D assignment of TRBD1 cannot be verified. This CDR3 contains 14 residues. Germline loops: CDR1 SGHVS, CDR2 FNYEAQ. The CDR3 protein is CASSFQGGVSEAFF. The variable domain in full, completed from reference TRBV7-6 and TRBJ1-1, reads GAGVSQSPRYKVTKRGQDVALRCDPISGHVSLYWYRQALGQGPEFLTYFNYEAQQDKSGLPNDRFSAERPEGSISTLTIQRTEQRDSAMYRCASSFQGGVSEAFFGQGTRLTVV.